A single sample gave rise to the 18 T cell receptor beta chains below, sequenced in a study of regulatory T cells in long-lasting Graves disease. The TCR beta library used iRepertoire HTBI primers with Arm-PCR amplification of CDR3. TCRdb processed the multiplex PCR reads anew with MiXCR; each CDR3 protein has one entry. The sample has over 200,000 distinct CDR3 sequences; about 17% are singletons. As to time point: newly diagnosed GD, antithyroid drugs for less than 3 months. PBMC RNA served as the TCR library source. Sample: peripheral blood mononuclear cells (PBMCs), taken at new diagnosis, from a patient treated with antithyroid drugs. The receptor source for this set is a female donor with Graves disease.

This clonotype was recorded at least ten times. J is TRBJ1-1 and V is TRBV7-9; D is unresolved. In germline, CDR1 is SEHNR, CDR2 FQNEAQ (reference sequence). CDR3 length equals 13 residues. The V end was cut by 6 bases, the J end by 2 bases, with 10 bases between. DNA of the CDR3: TGTGCCAGCAGACTGAACGATAACACTGAAGCTTTCTTT. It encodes CASRLNDNTEAFF.

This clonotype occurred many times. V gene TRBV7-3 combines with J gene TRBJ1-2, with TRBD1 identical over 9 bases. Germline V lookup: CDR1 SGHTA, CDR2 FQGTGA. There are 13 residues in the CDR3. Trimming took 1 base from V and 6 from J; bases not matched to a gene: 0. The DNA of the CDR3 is TGTGCCAGCAGCTTAAACAGGGGGCATGGCTACACCTTC. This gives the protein CASSLNRGHGYTF.

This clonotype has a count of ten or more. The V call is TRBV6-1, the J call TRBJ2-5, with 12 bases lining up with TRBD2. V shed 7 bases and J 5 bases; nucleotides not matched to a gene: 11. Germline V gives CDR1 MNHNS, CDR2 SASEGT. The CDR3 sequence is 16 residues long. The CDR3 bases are TGTGCCAGCAAACTTCCTCTAGCGGGAGGGGGGGAGACCCAGTACTTC. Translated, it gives CASKLPLAGGGETQYF.

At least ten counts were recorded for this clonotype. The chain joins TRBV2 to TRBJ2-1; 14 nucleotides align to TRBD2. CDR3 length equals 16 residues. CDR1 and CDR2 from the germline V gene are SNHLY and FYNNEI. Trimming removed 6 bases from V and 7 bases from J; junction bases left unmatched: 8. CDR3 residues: CASSLPGLAGENEQFF. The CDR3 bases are TGTGCCAGCAGCCTGCCGGGACTAGCGGGAGAGAATGAGCAGTTCTTC.

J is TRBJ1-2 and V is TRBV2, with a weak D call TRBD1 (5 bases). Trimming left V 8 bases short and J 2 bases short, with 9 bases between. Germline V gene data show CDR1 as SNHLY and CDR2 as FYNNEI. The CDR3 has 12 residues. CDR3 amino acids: CASPDTNYGYTF. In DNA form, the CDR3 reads TGTGCCAGCCCGGACACAAACTATGGCTACACCTTC.

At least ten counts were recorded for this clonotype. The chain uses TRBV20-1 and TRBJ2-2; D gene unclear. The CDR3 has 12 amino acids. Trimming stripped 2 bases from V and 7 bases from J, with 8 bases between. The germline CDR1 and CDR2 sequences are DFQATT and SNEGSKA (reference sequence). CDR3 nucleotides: TGCAGTGCTAGAAAGGGCCACGGGGAGCTGTTTTTT. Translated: CSARKGHGELFF.

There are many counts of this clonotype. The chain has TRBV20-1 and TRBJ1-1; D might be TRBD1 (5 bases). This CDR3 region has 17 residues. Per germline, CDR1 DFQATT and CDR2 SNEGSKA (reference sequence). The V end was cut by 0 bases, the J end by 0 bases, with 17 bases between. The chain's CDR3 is CSARESRAFVLNTEAFF. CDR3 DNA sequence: TGCAGTGCTAGAGAGTCCAGGGCCTTCGTTCTGAACACTGAAGCTTTCTTT.

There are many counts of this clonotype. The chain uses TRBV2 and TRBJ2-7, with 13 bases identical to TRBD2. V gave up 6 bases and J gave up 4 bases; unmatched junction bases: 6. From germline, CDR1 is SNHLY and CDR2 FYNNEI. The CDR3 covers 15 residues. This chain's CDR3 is CASRTGLAGEYEQYF. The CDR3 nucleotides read TGTGCCAGCAGGACCGGACTAGCGGGAGAGTACGAGCAGTACTTC. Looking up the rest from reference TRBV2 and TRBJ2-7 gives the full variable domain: EPEVTQTPSHQVTQMGQEVILRCVPISNHLYFYWYRQILGQKVEFLVSFYNNEISEKSEIFDDQFSVERPDGSNFTLKIRSTKLEDSAMYFCASRTGLAGEYEQYFGPGTRLTVT.

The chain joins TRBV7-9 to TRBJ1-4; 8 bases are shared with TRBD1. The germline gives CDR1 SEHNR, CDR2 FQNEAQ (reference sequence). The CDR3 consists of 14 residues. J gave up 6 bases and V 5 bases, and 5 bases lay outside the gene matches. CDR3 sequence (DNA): TGTGCCAGCAGCAGACAGGGGTGGGATGAAAAACTGTTTTTT. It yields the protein CASSRQGWDEKLFF.

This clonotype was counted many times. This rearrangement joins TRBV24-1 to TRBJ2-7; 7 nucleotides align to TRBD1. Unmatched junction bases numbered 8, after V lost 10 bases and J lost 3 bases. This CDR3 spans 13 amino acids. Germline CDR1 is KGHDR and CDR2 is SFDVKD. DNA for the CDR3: TGTGCCACACAGGGGACAGCCAACTACGAGCAGTACTTC. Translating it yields CATQGTANYEQYF.

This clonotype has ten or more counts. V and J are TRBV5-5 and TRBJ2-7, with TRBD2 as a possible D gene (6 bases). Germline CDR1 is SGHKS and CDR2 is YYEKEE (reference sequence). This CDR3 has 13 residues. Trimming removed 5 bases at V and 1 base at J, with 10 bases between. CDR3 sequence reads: CASSWGVSYEQYF. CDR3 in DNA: TGTGCCAGCAGTTGGGGGGTTTCCTACGAGCAGTACTTC.

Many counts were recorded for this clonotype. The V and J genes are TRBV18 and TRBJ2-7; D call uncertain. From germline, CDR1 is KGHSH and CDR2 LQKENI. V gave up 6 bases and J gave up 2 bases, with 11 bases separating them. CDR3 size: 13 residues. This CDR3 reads CASSGKWTYEQYF. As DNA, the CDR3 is TGTGCCAGCTCCGGAAAGTGGACCTACGAGCAGTACTTC.

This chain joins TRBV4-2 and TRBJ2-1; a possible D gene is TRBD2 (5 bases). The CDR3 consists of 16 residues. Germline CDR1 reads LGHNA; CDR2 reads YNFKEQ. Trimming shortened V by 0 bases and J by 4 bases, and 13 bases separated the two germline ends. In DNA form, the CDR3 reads TGTGCCAGCAGCCAAGAACGTGGGAGTGGATACAATGAGCAGTTCTTC. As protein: CASSQERGSGYNEQFF.

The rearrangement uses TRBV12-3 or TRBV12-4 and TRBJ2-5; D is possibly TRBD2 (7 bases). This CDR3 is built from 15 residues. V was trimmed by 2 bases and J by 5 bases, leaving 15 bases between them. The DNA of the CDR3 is TGTGCCAGCAGTTTATTCGGGGGGCGGGAGGAGACCCAGTACTTC. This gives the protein CASSLFGGREETQYF.

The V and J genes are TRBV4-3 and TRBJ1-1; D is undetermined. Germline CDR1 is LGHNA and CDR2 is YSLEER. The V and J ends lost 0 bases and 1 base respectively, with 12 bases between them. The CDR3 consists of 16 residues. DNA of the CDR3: TGCGCCAGCAGCCAAGATAAGTGGGGATCGAACACTGAAGCTTTCTTT. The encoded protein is CASSQDKWGSNTEAFF.

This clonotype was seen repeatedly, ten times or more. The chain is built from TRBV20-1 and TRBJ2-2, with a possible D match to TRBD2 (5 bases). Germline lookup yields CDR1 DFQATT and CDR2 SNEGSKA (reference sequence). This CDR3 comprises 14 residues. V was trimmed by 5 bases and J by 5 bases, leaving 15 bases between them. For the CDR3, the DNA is TGCAGTGCTTTGACCTCCTCGGGAACCGGGGAGCTGTTTTTT. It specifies CSALTSSGTGELFF.

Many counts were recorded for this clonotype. In DNA form, the CDR3 reads TGTGCCAGCACCCAGGGCGAGGGTGGAAACACCATATATTTT. Translating gives CASTQGEGGNTIYF. The chain links TRBV2 to TRBJ1-3; a possible D gene is TRBD1 (5 bases). Trimming removed 7 bases from V and 3 bases from J, with 13 bases in between. Germline-derived CDR1 and CDR2 are SNHLY and FYNNEI. The CDR3 is 14 residues long.

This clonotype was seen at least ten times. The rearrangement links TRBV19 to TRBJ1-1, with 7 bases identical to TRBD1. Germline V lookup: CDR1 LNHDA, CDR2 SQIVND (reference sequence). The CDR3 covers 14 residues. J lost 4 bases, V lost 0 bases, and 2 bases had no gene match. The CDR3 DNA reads TGTGCCAGTAGTATAGACCCAGGGGGCACTGAAGCTTTCTTT. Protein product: CASSIDPGGTEAFF.